Listed below are T cell receptor beta chains from one sample, sequenced in a study of blood T cells in healthy people across ages. TCRdb re-analysed the 5' RACE reads in MiXCR, keeping a single row per CDR3 protein. The sample lists more than 1,400,000 distinct CDR3 sequences, around 39% seen once, with 7% to 9% in the top ten. Sequencing was carried out using blood. Source of these receptors: a woman aged 18-29 years in good health. Both conserved end residues are part of each CDR3. Each record gives: J gene, D gene, V gene, clone size, CDR3 DNA, CDR3 protein. D genes are given only for firm matches. Clone size is shown for a subset of rows, as once, few, many or a class of expanded clone.

J: TRBJ2-3
D: -
V: TRBV3-1
size: -
DNA: TGTGCCAGCAGCCAAGATTATTGGCGGGAACGCACAGATACGCAGTATTTT
CDR3: CASSQDYWRERTDTQYF

J: TRBJ2-1
D: -
V: TRBV7-2
size: -
DNA: TGTGCCAGCAGCTTAGCGTACGGCAGGGTCAATGAGCAGTTCTTC
CDR3: CASSLAYGRVNEQFF

J: TRBJ2-1
D: -
V: TRBV7-8
size: -
DNA: TGCGCCAGCAGCTTAAGATTCAATGAGCAGTTCTTC
CDR3: CASSLRFNEQFF

J: TRBJ2-5
D: TRBD2
V: TRBV12-3/TRBV12-4
size: few
DNA: TGTGCCAGCAGCCCGGTATTTTCGGGAGGGCATGAGACCCAGTACTTC
CDR3: CASSPVFSGGHETQYF

J: TRBJ2-1
D: TRBD2
V: TRBV2
size: -
DNA: TGTGTCACGCTCTTAAGCGGGGTCCCCTACAATGAGCAGTTCTTC
CDR3: CVTLLSGVPYNEQFF

J: TRBJ2-1
D: TRBD1
V: TRBV12-3/TRBV12-4
size: -
DNA: TGTGCCAGCAGACGAGGACAGGGGGATTCGAATGAGCAGTTCTTC
CDR3: CASRRGQGDSNEQFF

J: TRBJ2-3
D: -
V: TRBV9
size: -
DNA: TGTGCCAGCAGCGTAAACCTACTAGGAGATACGCAGTATTTT
CDR3: CASSVNLLGDTQYF

J: TRBJ1-2
D: -
V: TRBV7-2
size: many
DNA: TGTGCCAGCAGCTCGGACGGGACAAACTATGGCTACACCTTC
CDR3: CASSSDGTNYGYTF

J: TRBJ1-2
D: TRBD1
V: TRBV29-1
size: few
DNA: TGCAGCGGGAGGGACAGGACGGAATGGGGCTACACCTTC
CDR3: CSGRDRTEWGYTF

J: TRBJ2-3
D: TRBD1
V: TRBV20-1
size: few
DNA: TGCAGTGCTAGGGTGGACAGGGTAGGAGATACGCAGTATTTT
CDR3: CSARVDRVGDTQYF

J: TRBJ2-4
D: -
V: TRBV4-3
size: -
DNA: TGCGCCAGCAGCCAAGTTAGGGGAGTTGGTCCTAGTGAGCAGTACTTC
CDR3: CASSQVRGVGPSEQYF

J: TRBJ2-5
D: TRBD2
V: TRBV6-2/TRBV6-3
size: few
DNA: TGTGCCACCAGGGGACTAGCGGGAGAGACCCAGTACTTC
CDR3: CATRGLAGETQYF

J: TRBJ1-1
D: -
V: TRBV19
size: -
DNA: TGTGCCAGTAGAGAGAACAGCCCGAACACTGAAGCTTTCTTT
CDR3: CASRENSPNTEAFF

J: TRBJ1-2
D: -
V: TRBV6-1
size: once
DNA: TGTGCCAGCAGTGAAGCGTCAGTTTCTCACTATGGCTACACCTTC
CDR3: CASSEASVSHYGYTF

J: TRBJ1-2
D: -
V: TRBV21-1
size: -
DNA: TGTGCCAGCAGCAAAGGACAGGTGGACGGGACAATCGATTATGGAGGCTACACCTTC
CDR3: CASSKGQVDGTIDYGGYTF

J: TRBJ2-1
D: -
V: TRBV6-5
size: few
DNA: TGTGCCAGCACCTTAGGGGGTCTTGATAATGAGCAGTTCTTC
CDR3: CASTLGGLDNEQFF

J: TRBJ2-7
D: -
V: TRBV4-1
size: -
DNA: TGCGCCAGCAGCCCCACGGGACAAACCTACGAGCAGTACTTC
CDR3: CASSPTGQTYEQYF

J: TRBJ2-7
D: -
V: TRBV7-9
size: -
DNA: TGTGCCAGCAGCGCGAATTTGGGCAATACCTACGAGCAGTACTTC
CDR3: CASSANLGNTYEQYF

J: TRBJ2-5
D: TRBD2
V: TRBV5-1
size: -
DNA: TGCGCCAGCCGCAACCCCCTGGGACTAGCGGGGGGTAATCAAGAGACCCAGTACTTC
CDR3: CASRNPLGLAGGNQETQYF

J: TRBJ2-3
D: -
V: TRBV12-3/TRBV12-4
size: -
DNA: TGTGTCAGCAGACCCCCATTGGGAGGGGGTCCAGATACGCAGTATTTT
CDR3: CVSRPPLGGGPDTQYF

J: TRBJ1-5
D: -
V: TRBV20-1
size: -
DNA: TGCAGTGCTAGAAGATGGGGTCAACTTACCCAGCATTTT
CDR3: CSARRWGQLTQHF

J: TRBJ2-5
D: TRBD2
V: TRBV28
size: -
DNA: TGTGCCAGCAGTTTGGTAGCGGGGGGATACGACCAAGAGACCCAGTACTTC
CDR3: CASSLVAGGYDQETQYF

J: TRBJ2-3
D: -
V: TRBV27
size: -
DNA: TGTGCCAGCAGTGCGGAGGGGGCCCGCACAGATACGCAGTATTTT
CDR3: CASSAEGARTDTQYF

J: TRBJ1-1
D: -
V: TRBV2
size: few
DNA: TGTGCCAGCAGTGAACCGGCTGCGAACACTGAAGCTTTCTTT
CDR3: CASSEPAANTEAFF

J: TRBJ2-3
D: -
V: TRBV20-1
size: few
DNA: TGCAGTGCTAGAGATGGGGGCAGAACATATGCAGATACGCAGTATTTT
CDR3: CSARDGGRTYADTQYF

J: TRBJ2-5
D: TRBD1
V: TRBV2
size: -
DNA: TGTGCCAGCAGTGATTTACCCGGACAGGAGCAGTACTTC
CDR3: CASSDLPGQEQYF

J: TRBJ2-1
D: -
V: TRBV15
size: once
DNA: TGTGCCACCAGCAGAGGCCTCCTTGGGAATGAGCAGTTCTTC
CDR3: CATSRGLLGNEQFF

J: TRBJ1-4
D: -
V: TRBV12-3/TRBV12-4
size: -
DNA: TGTGCCAGCTCATACTTCCCGGCCGCAGCCCAGGGTTGGGCAACTAATGAAAAACTGTTTTTT
CDR3: CASSYFPAAAQGWATNEKLFF

J: TRBJ2-5
D: TRBD2
V: TRBV4-1
size: -
DNA: TGCGCCAGCAGCCACTTTAGCGGGAGGATGGAGACCCAGTACTTC
CDR3: CASSHFSGRMETQYF

J: TRBJ2-1
D: TRBD2
V: TRBV7-2
size: few
DNA: TGTGCCAGCAGCTTTTTACTAGCGGGAGGCCCTGAGCAGTTCTTC
CDR3: CASSFLLAGGPEQFF

J: TRBJ2-7
D: TRBD1
V: TRBV28
size: few
DNA: TGTGCCAGCAGTTTATATCAGGGGGCTAGGGAGCAGTACTTC
CDR3: CASSLYQGAREQYF

J: TRBJ1-4
D: -
V: TRBV7-9
size: -
DNA: TGTGCCAGCAGCTCGGCAGGGGAGGCTAATGAAAAACTGTTTTTT
CDR3: CASSSAGEANEKLFF

J: TRBJ1-2
D: -
V: TRBV20-1
size: -
DNA: TGCAGTGCTATCAAGGGGCACTATGGCTACACCTTC
CDR3: CSAIKGHYGYTF

J: TRBJ1-5
D: TRBD1
V: TRBV28
size: -
DNA: TGTGCCAGCAGTACAGGGGGGATGAACGATCAGCCCCAGCATTTT
CDR3: CASSTGGMNDQPQHF

J: TRBJ2-1
D: -
V: TRBV9
size: -
DNA: TGTGCCAGCAGCTCACCAGTCGGAGCCACCTACAATGAGCAGTTCTTC
CDR3: CASSSPVGATYNEQFF

J: TRBJ2-7
D: -
V: TRBV24-1
size: -
DNA: TGTGCCACCAGTGAGTCAGATTACGAGCAGTACTTC
CDR3: CATSESDYEQYF

J: TRBJ1-2
D: -
V: TRBV14
size: few
DNA: TGTGCCAGCAGCCGCGAGACTCAATACTATGGCTACACCTTC
CDR3: CASSRETQYYGYTF